Here is one T cell receptor (beta chain) with its context. Its target is unknown. The data were obtained in a study of circulating and synovial CD4+ cells in juvenile arthritis. Only in-frame clones appear in the TCRdb table, and some are missing; sequencing was by immunoSEQ multiplex PCR. The sample holds fewer than 35,000 clones, more than 90% seen once. Whole-study findings and limits: Some such blood samples were as oligoclonal as synovium. Bulk blood CD4 samples held at least an order of magnitude more or fewer genomes than CPL.

The source is a human donor with juvenile idiopathic arthritis. The specimen was CD4+ T cells from blood.

The CDR3 is CASSIGLANYGYTF. CDR3 DNA sequence: TGTGCCAGTAGTATCGGTTTAGCTAACTATGGCTACACCTTC. V is TRBV19 and J is TRBJ1-2; D gene uncertain. Germline CDR1 and CDR2: LNHDA and SQIVND (reference sequence). Between the trimmed V and J ends, which lost 3 bases and 0 bases, there was a span of 8 bases. CDR3 size: 14 residues.